The 27 T cell receptor beta chains below all came from one sample that was sequenced in a study of blood T cell repertoires in COVID-19. Profiled with immunoSEQ multiplex PCR; TCRdb holds only in-frame clones, not every one. The table includes about 190,000 clones, roughly 83% detected once. Material for sequencing was PBMCs or T cells enriched from blood (not recorded which). All receptors come from a woman in her 30s who had recovered from COVID-19.

This sequence joins TRBV2 and TRBJ2-7; 8 nucleotides line up with TRBD1. Germline V gene lookup returns CDR1 SNHLY and CDR2 FYNNEI. Trimming cost V 10 bases and J 5 bases; bases outside gene matches: 16. CDR3 length: 15 residues. The CDR3 DNA sequence: TGTGCCACCTCCATCTCGAGACAGGGGCGTAACGAGCAGTACTTC. Translating it yields CATSISRQGRNEQYF.

CDR3 protein: CASSPRPTGYGYTF. DNA for the CDR3: TGTGCCAGCAGTCCGCGGCCGACTGGGTATGGCTACACCTTC. This chain connects TRBV28 to TRBJ1-2, with D uncertain. The V and J ends lost 5 bases and 5 bases respectively, with 15 bases between them. This CDR3 has 14 residues. Germline V lookup: CDR1 MDHEN, CDR2 SYDVKM.

The chain recombines TRBV12-3 or TRBV12-4 with TRBJ1-1; no clear D. The V end was cut by 4 bases, the J end by 1 base, with 7 bases between. The CDR3 spans 13 residues. CDR3 protein: CASSWAENTEAFF. CDR3 DNA: TGTGCCAGCAGTTGGGCAGAGAACACTGAAGCTTTCTTT.

The chain couples TRBV28 to TRBJ2-7; no clear D gene. Trimming left V 4 bases short and J 4 bases short, with 8 bases between. Germline CDR1 reads MDHEN; CDR2 reads SYDVKM. The CDR3 totals 12 residues. The CDR3 region is CASSSQAYEQYF. CDR3 nucleotide sequence: TGTGCCAGCAGTTCTCAGGCGTACGAGCAGTACTTC.

The CDR3 protein is CASSLGAGINTGELFF. The CDR3 nucleotides read TGTGCCAGCAGCTTAGGGGCAGGAATCAACACCGGGGAGCTGTTTTTT. J is TRBJ2-2 and V is TRBV11-3, with D hard to call. With 1 base removed from V and 2 bases from J, the gap between germline ends came to 11 bases. The CDR3 spans 16 residues. Germline loops: CDR1 SGHNT, CDR2 YENEEA.

The chain joins TRBV6-6 to TRBJ1-4; TRBD1 agrees at 7 bases. Trimming removed 5 bases from V and 7 bases from J; junction bases left unmatched: 10. Germline CDR1 is MNHNY and CDR2 is SVGAGI (reference sequence). The CDR3 totals 15 residues. Here the CDR3 reads CASSAKGATSEKLFF. CDR3 in DNA: TGTGCCAGCAGTGCAAAGGGGGCCACGAGTGAAAAACTGTTTTTT.

The V gene is TRBV7-9, the J gene TRBJ1-1; D is perhaps TRBD1 (5 bases). V was clipped by 8 bases and J by 0 bases, with 10 bases between them. The CDR3 runs to 13 residues. Germline V gene data show CDR1 as SEHNR and CDR2 as FQNEAQ (reference sequence). The CDR3 DNA reads TGTGCCAGCGAAGGGGCAGTGAACACTGAAGCTTTCTTT. It translates to CASEGAVNTEAFF.

This clone appeared a few times. In DNA, the CDR3 is TGTGCCAGCGGGACCGGGACAGGGTACGGAGCCGGGGAGCTGTTTTTT. Translation: CASGTGTGYGAGELFF. The rearrangement links TRBV27 to TRBJ2-2; TRBD1 matches at 9 bases. Looked up from germline, CDR1 is MNHEY and CDR2 is SMNVEV (reference sequence). V trimming: 8 bases; J trimming: 6 bases; junction bases outside the gene matches: 13. CDR3 size: 16 residues.

This chain uses TRBV28 with TRBJ1-2; D gene unclear. Trimming left V 3 bases short and J 0 bases short, with 14 bases between. In germline, CDR1 is MDHEN, CDR2 SYDVKM. CDR3 length: 16 amino acids. This CDR3 reads CASSFLGVTTNYGYTF. CDR3 DNA sequence: TGTGCCAGCAGTTTTCTCGGGGTAACAACTAACTATGGCTACACCTTC.

This rearrangement joins TRBV7-9 to TRBJ1-2, with 11 bases lining up with TRBD1. V shed 4 bases and J 8 bases; nucleotides not matched to a gene: 18. Germline CDR1 and CDR2: SEHNR and FQNEAQ (reference sequence). CDR3 size: 18 residues. The CDR3 sequence: CASSSPPRTGGLRQGYTF. The CDR3, as DNA: TGTGCCAGCAGCTCCCCCCCCCGGACAGGGGGCCTGCGCCAAGGCTACACCTTC.

V is TRBV19 and J is TRBJ2-7, with a weak D call TRBD2 (6 bases). The CDR3 runs to 13 residues. From germline, CDR1 is LNHDA and CDR2 SQIVND (reference sequence). V dropped 6 bases and J dropped 1 base, with 10 bases sitting between them. The CDR3 DNA reads as TGTGCCAGTAGCAGCGGGCTATCCTACGAGCAGTACTTC. Translated, it gives CASSSGLSYEQYF.

The chain has TRBV4-1 and TRBJ1-1; TRBD1 is a possible D gene (5 bases). Trimming took off 1 base at V and 5 bases at J, with 14 bases between the two ends. This CDR3 is 15 amino acids long. Germline CDR1 and CDR2: MGHRA and YSYEKL. CDR3 nucleotides: TGCGCCAGCAGCCAAGTACCGGGCGGGGGAACTGAAGCTTTCTTT. Encoded protein: CASSQVPGGGTEAFF.

In its sample, this clone was seen once. This chain links TRBV7-9 with TRBJ1-2; 9 nucleotides line up with TRBD1. The CDR3 contains 15 residues. The germline V gene encodes CDR1 SEHNR and CDR2 FQNEAQ (reference sequence). The V gene end was trimmed by 2 bases and the J gene end by 4 bases; junction bases not matched to a gene: 5. CDR3 sequence: CASSLLDRGFYGYTF. The CDR3 nucleotides are TGTGCCAGCAGCTTACTTGACAGGGGGTTCTATGGCTACACCTTC.

This clone was counted once. The rearrangement links TRBV11-2 to TRBJ2-2; 13 bases are shared with TRBD2. The CDR3 spans 17 residues. The trim removed 4 bases at V and 5 bases at J, leaving 7 bases unmatched. Germline V CDR1 and CDR2: SGHAT, FQNNGV. The CDR3 nucleotides read TGTGCCAGCAGCTCCGGGACTAGCGGGGTACTAACCGGGGAGCTGTTTTTT. It yields the protein CASSSGTSGVLTGELFF.

This chain uses TRBV3-1 (or the pseudogene TRBV3-2) with TRBJ1-2; D gene ambiguous. The CDR3 is 18 residues long. In germline, CDR1 is LGHDT, CDR2 YNNKEL (reference sequence). Trimming removed 0 bases at V and 2 bases at J, with 19 bases between. CDR3 sequence (DNA): TGTGCCAGCAGCCAAGATGGTCCCACCAGGAGGGCGAACTATGGCTACACCTTC. Protein sequence: CASSQDGPTRRANYGYTF.

Remarks on this clone: Other DNA sequences in this sample translate to the same CDR3. This sequence joins TRBV2 and TRBJ1-1, with a weak D call TRBD1 (5 bases). Germline CDR1 is SNHLY and CDR2 is FYNNEI. CDR3 size: 13 residues. Trimming cost V 4 bases and J 4 bases, with 10 bases left between them. As DNA, the CDR3 is TGTGCCAGCAGTGGCCTGGGGGGCACTGAAGCTTTCTTT. Its protein is CASSGLGGTEAFF.

This rearrangement joins TRBV18 to TRBJ2-7, with TRBD1 as a possible D gene (5 bases). The CDR3 is 13 residues long. Per the germline V gene, CDR1 is KGHSH and CDR2 is LQKENI. Trimming removed 3 bases at V and 3 bases at J, with 9 bases between. The DNA of the CDR3 is TGTGCCAGCTCACCGTCTAGGGGCTACGAGCAGTACGTC. Translated: CASSPSRGYEQYV.

This clone has more than one count but fewer than ten. This rearrangement joins TRBV15 to TRBJ1-1; D might be TRBD1 (5 bases). CDR3 length: 15 amino acids. The germline V gene has CDR1 LNHNV and CDR2 YYDKDF (reference sequence). The germline V and J ends were trimmed by 1 base and 0 bases, with 9 bases remaining between them. CDR3 in amino acids: CATSRVAGLNTEAFF. The CDR3 DNA is TGTGCCACCAGCAGAGTGGCAGGGTTGAACACTGAAGCTTTCTTT.

This chain connects TRBV5-1 to TRBJ1-4, with 7 bases that match TRBD1. After removal of 4 bases from V and 7 bases from J, the junction contained 10 bases not matched to a gene. The CDR3 runs to 15 residues. Per germline, CDR1 SGHRS and CDR2 YFSETQ. As DNA, the CDR3 is TGCGCCAGCAGCCCGCAGGGGGGACCTGGTGAAAAACTGTTTTTT. This encodes CASSPQGGPGEKLFF.

This clone has only one observation. The chain has TRBV6-5 and TRBJ2-1; D possibly corresponds to TRBD2 (6 bases). Trimming pared 5 bases from V and 4 bases from J, leaving 15 bases between. CDR1 and CDR2 from the germline V gene are MNHEY and SVGAGI. The CDR3 consists of 15 residues. CDR3 in amino acids: CASSTPSAKYNEQFF. The CDR3 bases are TGTGCCAGCAGTACGCCTAGCGCCAAATACAATGAGCAGTTCTTC.

The chain has TRBV7-9 and TRBJ2-7; a possible D gene is TRBD2 (6 bases). Germline CDR1 is SEHNR and CDR2 is FQNEAQ (reference sequence). This CDR3 has 14 residues. Trimming removed 6 bases from V and 3 bases from J, with 15 bases in between. The CDR3 loop reads CASSRGGGDYEQYF. CDR3 DNA sequence: TGTGCCAGCAGTCGGGGCGGCGGGGACTACGAGCAGTACTTC.

The chain recombines TRBV3-1 (or the pseudogene TRBV3-2) with TRBJ1-1; D is uncertain. CDR3 size: 13 residues. Germline V CDR1 and CDR2: LGHDT, YNNKEL (reference sequence). Between the trimmed V and J ends, which lost 3 bases and 1 base, there was a span of 6 bases. DNA for the CDR3: TGTGCCAGCAGCCACGGGTCGAACACTGAAGCTTTCTTT. Its protein product is CASSHGSNTEAFF.

The chain recombines TRBV29-1 with TRBJ1-2, with 10 positions matching TRBD1. The trim removed 0 bases at V and 7 bases at J, leaving 8 bases unmatched. Germline V gives CDR1 SQVTM, CDR2 ANQGSEA. This CDR3 has 15 amino acids. As DNA, the CDR3 is TGCAGCGTTGAAGAGTGGCGGGACAGGGGCGGTGGCTACACCTTC. Translating it yields CSVEEWRDRGGGYTF.

The chain has TRBV6-5 and TRBJ1-2; D not certain. The CDR3 sequence is 15 residues long. Looked up from germline, CDR1 is MNHEY and CDR2 is SVGAGI. With 5 bases removed from V and 4 bases from J, the gap between germline ends came to 17 bases. CDR3 amino acids: CASSLGWEGFYGYTF. CDR3 DNA sequence: TGTGCCAGCAGTCTCGGATGGGAGGGTTTCTATGGCTACACCTTC.

The rearrangement uses TRBV6-5 and TRBJ2-3, with 10 bases fitting TRBD2. The CDR3 sequence is 15 residues long. Trimming at V came to 7 bases and at J to 4 bases, leaving 8 bases not matched to a gene. Germline CDR1 MNHEY, CDR2 SVGAGI. DNA for the CDR3: TGTGCCAGCATTGGAAGCGGGAGGGTAGCAGATACGCAGTATTTT. It yields the protein CASIGSGRVADTQYF.

V and J are TRBV7-8 and TRBJ1-5, with D maybe TRBD1 (5 bases). Deletions cut 2 bases from V and 7 bases from J, with 12 bases between. Germline values: CDR1 SGHVS, CDR2 FQNEAQ. The CDR3 length is 14 residues. The chain's CDR3 is CASSLKGVGQPQHF. CDR3 coding DNA: TGTGCCAGCAGCTTAAAAGGGGTAGGGCAGCCCCAGCATTTT.

The chain links TRBV10-2 to TRBJ1-5; maybe TRBD1 (5 bases). Germline CDR1 WSHSY, CDR2 SAAADI. V dropped 2 bases and J dropped 0 bases, with 20 bases sitting between them. The CDR3 runs to 19 residues. This CDR3 reads CASSEIPSTEAYSNQPQHF. CDR3 sequence (DNA): TGCGCCAGCAGTGAGATCCCGTCGACAGAAGCATATAGCAATCAGCCCCAGCATTTT.